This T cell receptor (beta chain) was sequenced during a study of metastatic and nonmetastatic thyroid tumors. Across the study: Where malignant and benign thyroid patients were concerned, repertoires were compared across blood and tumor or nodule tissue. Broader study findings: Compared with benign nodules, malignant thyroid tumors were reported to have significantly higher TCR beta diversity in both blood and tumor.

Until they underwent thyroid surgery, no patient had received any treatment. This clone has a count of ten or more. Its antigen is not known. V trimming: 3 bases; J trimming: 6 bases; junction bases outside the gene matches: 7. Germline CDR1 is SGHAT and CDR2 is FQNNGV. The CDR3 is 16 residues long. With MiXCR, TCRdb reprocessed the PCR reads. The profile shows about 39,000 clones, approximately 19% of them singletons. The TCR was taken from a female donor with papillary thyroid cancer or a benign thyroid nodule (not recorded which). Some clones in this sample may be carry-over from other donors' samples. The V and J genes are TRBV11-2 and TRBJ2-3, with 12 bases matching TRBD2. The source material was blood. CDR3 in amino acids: CASSFRLAGASDTQYF. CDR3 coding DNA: TGTGCCAGCAGCTTTAGACTAGCGGGAGCCTCTGATACGCAGTATTTT.